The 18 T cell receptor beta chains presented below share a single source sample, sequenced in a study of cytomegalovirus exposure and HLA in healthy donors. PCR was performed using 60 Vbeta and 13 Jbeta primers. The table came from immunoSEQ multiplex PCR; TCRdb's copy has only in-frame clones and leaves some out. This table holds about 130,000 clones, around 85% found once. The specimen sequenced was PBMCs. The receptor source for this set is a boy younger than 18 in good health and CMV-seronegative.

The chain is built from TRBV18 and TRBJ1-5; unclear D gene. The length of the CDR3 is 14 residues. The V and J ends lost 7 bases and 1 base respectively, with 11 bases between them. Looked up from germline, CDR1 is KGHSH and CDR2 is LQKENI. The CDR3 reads CASFPGLSNQPQHF. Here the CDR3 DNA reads TGTGCCAGCTTCCCTGGACTCAGCAATCAGCCCCAGCATTTT.

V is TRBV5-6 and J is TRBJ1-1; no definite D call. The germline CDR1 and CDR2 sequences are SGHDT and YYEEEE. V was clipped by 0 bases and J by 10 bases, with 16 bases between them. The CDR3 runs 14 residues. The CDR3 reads CASSLGSQEAGAFF. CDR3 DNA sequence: TGTGCCAGCAGCTTGGGGTCCCAGGAGGCGGGAGCTTTCTTT. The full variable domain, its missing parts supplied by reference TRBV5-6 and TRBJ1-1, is DAGVTQSPTHLIKTRGQQVTLRCSPKSGHDTVSWYQQALGQGPQFIFQYYEEEERQRGNFPDRFSGHQFPNYSSELNVNALLLGDSALYLCASSLGSQEAGAFFGQGTRLTVV.

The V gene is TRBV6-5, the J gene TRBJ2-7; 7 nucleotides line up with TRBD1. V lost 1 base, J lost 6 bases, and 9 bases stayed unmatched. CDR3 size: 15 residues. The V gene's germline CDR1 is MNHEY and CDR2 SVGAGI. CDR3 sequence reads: CASSYYRGWVGEQYF. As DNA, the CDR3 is TGTGCCAGCAGTTACTACAGGGGTTGGGTTGGCGAGCAGTACTTC.

CDR3 DNA sequence: TGTGCCAGCAGTGGCGGGAGCTCCTACGAGCAGTACTTC. Translating it yields CASSGGSSYEQYF. This rearrangement joins TRBV7-9 to TRBJ2-7; 7 bases match TRBD2. Unmatched junction bases numbered 2, after V lost 6 bases and J lost 0 bases. This CDR3 has 13 residues. Germline values: CDR1 SEHNR, CDR2 FQNEAQ (reference sequence).

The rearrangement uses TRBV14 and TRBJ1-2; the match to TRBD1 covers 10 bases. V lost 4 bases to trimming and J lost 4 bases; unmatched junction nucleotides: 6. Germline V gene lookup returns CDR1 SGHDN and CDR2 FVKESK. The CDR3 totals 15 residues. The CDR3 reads CASSRDRGRGYGYTF. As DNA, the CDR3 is TGTGCCAGCAGCCGCGACAGGGGGCGCGGCTATGGCTACACCTTC.

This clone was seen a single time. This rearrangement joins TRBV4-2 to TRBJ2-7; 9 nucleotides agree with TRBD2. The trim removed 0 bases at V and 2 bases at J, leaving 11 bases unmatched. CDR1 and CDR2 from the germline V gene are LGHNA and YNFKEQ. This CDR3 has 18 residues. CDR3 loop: CASSQDHSSREGTYEQYF. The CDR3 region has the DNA TGTGCCAGCAGCCAAGATCATTCCTCGCGGGAGGGAACCTACGAGCAGTACTTC.

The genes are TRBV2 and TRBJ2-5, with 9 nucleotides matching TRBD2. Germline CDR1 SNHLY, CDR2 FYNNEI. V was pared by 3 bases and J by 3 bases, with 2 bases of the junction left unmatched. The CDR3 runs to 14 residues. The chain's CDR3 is CASSDRLAEETQYF. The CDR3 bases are TGTGCCAGCAGTGACCGACTAGCGGAAGAGACCCAGTACTTC.

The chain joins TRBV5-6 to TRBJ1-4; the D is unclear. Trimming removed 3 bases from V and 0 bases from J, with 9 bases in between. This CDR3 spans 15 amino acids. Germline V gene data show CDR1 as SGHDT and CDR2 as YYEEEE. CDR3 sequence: CASSSYRATNEKLFF. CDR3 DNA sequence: TGTGCCAGCAGCTCTTACAGAGCAACTAATGAAAAACTGTTTTTT.

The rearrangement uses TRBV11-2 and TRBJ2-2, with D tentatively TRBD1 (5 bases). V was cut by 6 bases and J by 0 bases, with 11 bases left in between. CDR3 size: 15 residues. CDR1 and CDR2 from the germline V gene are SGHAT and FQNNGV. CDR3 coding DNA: TGTGCCAGCAGTCCAGGGCGATCGAACACCGGGGAGCTGTTTTTT. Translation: CASSPGRSNTGELFF.

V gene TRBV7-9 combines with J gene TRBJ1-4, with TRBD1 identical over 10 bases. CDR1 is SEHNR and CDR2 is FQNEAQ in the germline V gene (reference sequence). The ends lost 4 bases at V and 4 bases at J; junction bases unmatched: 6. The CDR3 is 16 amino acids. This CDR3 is CASSSRGQGVNEKLFF. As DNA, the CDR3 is TGTGCCAGCAGCTCTAGAGGACAGGGGGTTAATGAAAAACTGTTTTTT.

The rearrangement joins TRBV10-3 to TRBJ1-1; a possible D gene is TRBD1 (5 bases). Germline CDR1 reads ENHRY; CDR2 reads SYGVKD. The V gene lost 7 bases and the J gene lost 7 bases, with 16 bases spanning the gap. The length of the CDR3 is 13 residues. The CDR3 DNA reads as TGTGCCATCACCGAGACTGACAGTGATGAAGCTTTCTTT. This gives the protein CAITETDSDEAFF.

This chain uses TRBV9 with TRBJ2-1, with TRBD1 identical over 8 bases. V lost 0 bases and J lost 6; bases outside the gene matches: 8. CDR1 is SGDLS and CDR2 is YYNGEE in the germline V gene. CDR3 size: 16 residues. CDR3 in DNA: TGTGCCAGCAGCGTAGTAAGGACAGGGACATTCAATGAGCAGTTCTTC. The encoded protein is CASSVVRTGTFNEQFF.

CDR3 in DNA: TGTGCCAGCACAGGGTCCTTCAATCAGCCCCAGCATTTT. Amino acids: CASTGSFNQPQHF. V is TRBV6-1 and J is TRBJ1-5, with a possible D match to TRBD1 (5 bases). The V gene's germline CDR1 is MNHNS and CDR2 SASEGT. The V end was cut by 7 bases, the J end by 3 bases, with 10 bases between. CDR3 length: 13 amino acids.

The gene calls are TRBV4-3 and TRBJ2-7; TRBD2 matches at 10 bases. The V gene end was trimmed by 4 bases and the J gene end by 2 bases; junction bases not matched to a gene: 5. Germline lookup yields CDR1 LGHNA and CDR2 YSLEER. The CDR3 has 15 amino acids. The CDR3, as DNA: TGCGCCAGCAGCCGACGACTAGCGGGCACCTACGAGCAGTACTTC. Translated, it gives CASSRRLAGTYEQYF.

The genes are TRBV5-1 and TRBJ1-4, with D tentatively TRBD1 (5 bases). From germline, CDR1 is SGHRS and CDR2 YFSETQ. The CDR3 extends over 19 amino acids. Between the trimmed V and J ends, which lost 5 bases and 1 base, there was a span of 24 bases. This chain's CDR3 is CASRQSYWEGAVTNEKLFF. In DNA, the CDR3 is TGCGCCAGCAGACAATCCTATTGGGAAGGGGCGGTAACTAATGAAAAACTGTTTTTT.

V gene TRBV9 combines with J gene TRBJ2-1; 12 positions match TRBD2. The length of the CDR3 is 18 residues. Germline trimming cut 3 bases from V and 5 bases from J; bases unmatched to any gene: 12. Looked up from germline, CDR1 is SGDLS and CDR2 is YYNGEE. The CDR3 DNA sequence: TGTGCCAGCAGCGCCGCCGCCCTACTAGCGGGAGGAGACAATGAGCAGTTCTTC. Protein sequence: CASSAAALLAGGDNEQFF.

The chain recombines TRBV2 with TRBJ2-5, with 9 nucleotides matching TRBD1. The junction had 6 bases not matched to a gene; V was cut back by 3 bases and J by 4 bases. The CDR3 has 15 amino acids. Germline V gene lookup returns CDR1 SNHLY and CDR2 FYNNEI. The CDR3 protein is CASSDGQGLRETQYF. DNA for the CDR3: TGTGCCAGCAGTGATGGACAGGGGTTGCGAGAGACCCAGTACTTC.

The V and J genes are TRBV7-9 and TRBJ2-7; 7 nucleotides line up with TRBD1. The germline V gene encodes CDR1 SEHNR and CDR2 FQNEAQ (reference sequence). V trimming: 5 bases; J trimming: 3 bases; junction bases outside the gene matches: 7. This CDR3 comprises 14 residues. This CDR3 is CASSATGQRYEQYF. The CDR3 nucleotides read TGTGCCAGCAGCGCCACGGGACAGCGCTACGAGCAGTACTTC.